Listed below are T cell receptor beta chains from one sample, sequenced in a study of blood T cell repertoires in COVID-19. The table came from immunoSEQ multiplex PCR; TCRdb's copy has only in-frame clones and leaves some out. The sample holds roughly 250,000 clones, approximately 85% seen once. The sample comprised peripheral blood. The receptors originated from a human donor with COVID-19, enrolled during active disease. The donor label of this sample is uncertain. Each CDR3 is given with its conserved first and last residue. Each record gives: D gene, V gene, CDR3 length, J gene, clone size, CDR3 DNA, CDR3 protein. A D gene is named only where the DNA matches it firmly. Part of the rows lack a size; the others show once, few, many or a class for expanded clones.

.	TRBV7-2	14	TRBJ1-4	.	TGTGCCAGCAGCTTAGACAGAATGAATGAAAAACTGTTTTTT	CASSLDRMNEKLFF
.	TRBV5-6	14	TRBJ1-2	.	TGTGCCAGCAGCCACGGGAGGGTGAGGTATGGCTACACCTTC	CASSHGRVRYGYTF
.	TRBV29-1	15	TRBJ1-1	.	TGCAGCGTTGTATCGAGGGGGGGAGGGGAAACTGAAGCTTTCTTT	CSVVSRGGGETEAFF
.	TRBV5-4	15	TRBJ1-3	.	TGTGCCAGCAGCTCCTCGGTGAGCTCTGGAAACACCATATATTTT	CASSSSVSSGNTIYF
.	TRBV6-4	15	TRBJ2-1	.	TGTGCCAGCAGTGACTCTTCAGGGCGGTACAATGAGCAGTTCTTC	CASSDSSGRYNEQFF
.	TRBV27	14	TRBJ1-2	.	TGTGCCAGCAGCTTTACACAGGGTAGGAGTGGCTACACCTTC	CASSFTQGRSGYTF
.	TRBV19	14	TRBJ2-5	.	TGTGCCAGTAGTTTCGGCAGGGTCGGAGAGACCCAGTACTTC	CASSFGRVGETQYF
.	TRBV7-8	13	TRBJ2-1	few	TGTGCCAGCAGCTTACCCAGGCGGGATGAGCAGTTCTTC	CASSLPRRDEQFF
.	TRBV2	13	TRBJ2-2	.	TGTGCCAGCAGGATTGAGGGGGACGGGGAGCTGTTTTTT	CASRIEGDGELFF
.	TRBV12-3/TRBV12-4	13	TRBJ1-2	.	TGTGCCAGCAGTTTCCCGGGGTCTTATGGCTACACCTTC	CASSFPGSYGYTF
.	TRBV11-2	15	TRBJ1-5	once	TGTGCCAGCAGCCGCATCCCAGGCCCGAATCAGCCCCAGCATTTT	CASSRIPGPNQPQHF
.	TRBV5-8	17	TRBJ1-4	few	TGTGCCAGCAGCCAAGGGACAACGGGTTCAAGTAATGAAAAACTGTTTTTT	CASSQGTTGSSNEKLFF
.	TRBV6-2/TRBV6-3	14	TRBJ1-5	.	TGTGCCAGCAGCCACGGGACTCCCAATCAGCCCCAGCATTTT	CASSHGTPNQPQHF
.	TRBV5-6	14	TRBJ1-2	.	TGTGCCAGCAGCTTTTTAGTAGCTAACTATGGCTACACCTTC	CASSFLVANYGYTF
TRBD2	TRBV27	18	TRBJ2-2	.	TGTGCCAGCAAGGGACTAGCGGGAGGGACGCCGGGCACCGGGGAGCTGTTTTTT	CASKGLAGGTPGTGELFF
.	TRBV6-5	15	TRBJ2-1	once	TGTGCCAGCAGCCTAGGACAGAGAAGCTACAATGAGCAGTTCTTC	CASSLGQRSYNEQFF
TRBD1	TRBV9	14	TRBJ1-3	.	TGTGCCAGCAGCCGACCGGCACAGGGGAACACCATATATTTT	CASSRPAQGNTIYF
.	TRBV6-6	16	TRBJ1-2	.	TGTGCCAGCAGTTACTCGAGGCGGGCCCAGAACTATGGCTACACCTTC	CASSYSRRAQNYGYTF
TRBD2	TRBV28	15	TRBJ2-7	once	TGTGCCAGCAGTTTAAGGCTAGCGGGAACCTACGAGCAGTACTTC	CASSLRLAGTYEQYF
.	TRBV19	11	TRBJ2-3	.	TGTGCCAGTAGCTCAGGAGGGTCGCAGTATTTT	CASSSGGSQYF
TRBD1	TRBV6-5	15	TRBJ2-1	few	TGTGCCAGCACCACCCGGGACAGGGGGACCGATGAGCAGTTCTTC	CASTTRDRGTDEQFF
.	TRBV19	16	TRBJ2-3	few	TGTGCCAGTAGTGCCGAGAGGGCAGGCATGTTGGATACGCAGTATTTT	CASSAERAGMLDTQYF
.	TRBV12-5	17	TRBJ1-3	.	TGTGCTAGTGGTTTGGTCACCCCGGCCCCTAGCGGGTACACCATATATTTT	CASGLVTPAPSGYTIYF
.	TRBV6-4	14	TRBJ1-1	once	TGTGCCAGCAGTGATCCGGGTAATCCCACTGAAGCTTTCTTT	CASSDPGNPTEAFF
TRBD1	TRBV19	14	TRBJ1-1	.	TGTGCCAGTACACGGGACAGGCAGGACACTGAAGCTTTCTTT	CASTRDRQDTEAFF
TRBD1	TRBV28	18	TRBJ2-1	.	TGTGCCAGCTCCCACAGGGGGCCCTCCACAAGATCCTACAATGAGCAGTTCTTC	CASSHRGPSTRSYNEQFF
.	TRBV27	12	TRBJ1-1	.	TGTGCCAGCAGTTCAAGGGGCACTGAAGCTTTCTTT	CASSSRGTEAFF
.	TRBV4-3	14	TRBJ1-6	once	TGCGCCAGCAGCCAAGGGCACCCTTATTCACCCCTCCACTTT	CASSQGHPYSPLHF
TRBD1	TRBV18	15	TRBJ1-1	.	TGTGCCAGCTCACCACCTTCTGGGCAGGGGGCTAAAGCTTTCTTT	CASSPPSGQGAKAFF
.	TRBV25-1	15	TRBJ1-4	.	TGTGCCAGCAGCCGAGAGGGAGGGCCTGACGAAAAACTGTTTTTT	CASSREGGPDEKLFF
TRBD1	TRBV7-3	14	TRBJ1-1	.	TGTGCCAGCAGCTCCCAGGGGGTGGGCACTGAAGCTTTCTTT	CASSSQGVGTEAFF
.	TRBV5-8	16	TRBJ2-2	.	TGTGCCAGCAGCTGGGGCGAGACATTCGGTAACGGGGAGCTGTTTTTT	CASSWGETFGNGELFF
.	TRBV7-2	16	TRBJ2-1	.	TGTGCCAGCAGTTGGGTGGCGGGCTCTACCTACAATGAGCAGTTCTTC	CASSWVAGSTYNEQFF
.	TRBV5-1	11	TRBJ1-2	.	TGCGCCAGCAGCTATGGCGGGGGCTACACCTTC	CASSYGGGYTF
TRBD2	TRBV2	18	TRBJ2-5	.	TGTGCCAGCAGTGAAGGCCCTAGCGGGAGTATTCTGTGGGAGACCCAGTACTTC	CASSEGPSGSILWETQYF
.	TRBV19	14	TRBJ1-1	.	TGTGCCAGTAGTCACGGGGGGATGAACACTGAAGCTTTCTTT	CASSHGGMNTEAFF
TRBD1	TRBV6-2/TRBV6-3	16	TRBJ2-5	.	TGTGCCAGCAGTCCCCCCCCGACAGGGCTGGGGCCAACCCAGTACTTC	CASSPPPTGLGPTQYF